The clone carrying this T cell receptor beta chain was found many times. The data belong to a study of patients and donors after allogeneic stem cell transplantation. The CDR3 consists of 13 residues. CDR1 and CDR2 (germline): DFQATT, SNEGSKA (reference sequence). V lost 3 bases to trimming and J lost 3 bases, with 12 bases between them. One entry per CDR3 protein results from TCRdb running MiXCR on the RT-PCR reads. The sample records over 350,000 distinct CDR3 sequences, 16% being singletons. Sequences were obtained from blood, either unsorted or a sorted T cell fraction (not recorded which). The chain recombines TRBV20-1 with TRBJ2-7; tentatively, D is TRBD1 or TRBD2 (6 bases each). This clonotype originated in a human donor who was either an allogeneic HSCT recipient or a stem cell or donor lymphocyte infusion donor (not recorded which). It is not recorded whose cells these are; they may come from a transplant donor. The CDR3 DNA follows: TGCAGTGCTAGGGGGGGCTTTAACTACGAGCAGTACTTC. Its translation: CSARGGFNYEQYF.